Given below is one TCR beta chain in context. What it recognizes is unknown. This specimen belongs to a study of CD8 T cells in Susac syndrome. Study background: Blood was drawn from Susac syndrome patients while they were therapy-naive, on corticosteroids, or on intravenous immunoglobulin alone. Overall study results and limits: The study acknowledged a relatively small number of individuals in its TCR sequencing and HLA analysis.

FACS was used to enrich TEMRA cells, whereas the CD8+ and CD4+ T cells were obtained by negative isolation. Per germline, CDR1 MNHEY and CDR2 SVGAGI. J gave up 3 bases and V 4 bases, and 6 bases lay outside the gene matches. The CDR3 spans 15 residues. About 0.5 to 1 ug RNA was reverse transcribed with random hexamers. By means of immunoSEQ multiplex PCR, TCR beta CDR3 spanning 54 Vbeta and 13 Jbeta underwent amplification. TCRdb used MiXCR to reprocess the immunoSEQ multiplex PCR reads, holding one entry per CDR3 protein. The repertoire holds about 140,000 distinct CDR3 sequences, with roughly 94% as singletons.

Sequenced sample: CD8+ T cells from PBMCs. The gene calls are TRBV6-5 and TRBJ2-3; the match to TRBD2 covers 8 bases. This TCR was sampled from a human donor with Susac syndrome. CDR3 nucleotide sequence: TGTGCCAGCAGTTTCGCGGGAGGACGAACAGATACGCAGTATTTT. Translating gives CASSFAGGRTDTQYF.